The clone carrying this TCR beta chain was found a few times. Germline V gene sequence: CDR1 MRHNA, CDR2 SNTAGT. The CDR3 runs to 15 residues. V gave up 2 bases and J gave up 5 bases; unmatched junction bases: 0. Generated by immunoSEQ multiplex PCR, the TCRdb table keeps only in-frame clones and is missing some. The sample yields roughly 200,000 clones, approximately 85% seen once. This record belongs to a study of blood T cell repertoires in COVID-19. Turning to the study itself: PBMCs, B-cell-depleted T cells, or T cells provided the cDNA or gDNA that made up the material.

This sequence originates from a man between 40 and 49 years old who had recovered from COVID-19. Sequencing used PBMCs or T cells enriched from blood (not recorded which). The genes are TRBV6-4 and TRBJ2-2, with 12 bases matching TRBD2. CDR3: CASSDGTSGTGELFF. DNA for the CDR3: TGTGCCAGCAGTGACGGGACTAGCGGGACCGGGGAGCTGTTTTTT.